This T cell receptor (beta chain) was captured in a study of blood T cell repertoires in COVID-19. This CDR3 region has 15 residues. Germline lookup yields CDR1 MNHNY and CDR2 SVGAGI (reference sequence). Losses at the gene ends were 6 bases for V and 6 bases for J; bases not matched to a gene: 2. Assay: immunoSEQ multiplex PCR; the TCRdb copy retains only in-frame clones and omits some. The sample shows over 250,000 clones, 70% to 90% of them seen only once. The sequence derives from a woman aged 40 to 50 who had recovered from COVID-19. The chain has TRBV6-6 and TRBJ2-1; 16 bases match TRBD2. Sample: peripheral blood. DNA for the CDR3: TGTGCCAGCAGGGGGACTAGCGGGAGGGGCAATGAGCAGTTCTTC. Amino acids: CASRGTSGRGNEQFF.